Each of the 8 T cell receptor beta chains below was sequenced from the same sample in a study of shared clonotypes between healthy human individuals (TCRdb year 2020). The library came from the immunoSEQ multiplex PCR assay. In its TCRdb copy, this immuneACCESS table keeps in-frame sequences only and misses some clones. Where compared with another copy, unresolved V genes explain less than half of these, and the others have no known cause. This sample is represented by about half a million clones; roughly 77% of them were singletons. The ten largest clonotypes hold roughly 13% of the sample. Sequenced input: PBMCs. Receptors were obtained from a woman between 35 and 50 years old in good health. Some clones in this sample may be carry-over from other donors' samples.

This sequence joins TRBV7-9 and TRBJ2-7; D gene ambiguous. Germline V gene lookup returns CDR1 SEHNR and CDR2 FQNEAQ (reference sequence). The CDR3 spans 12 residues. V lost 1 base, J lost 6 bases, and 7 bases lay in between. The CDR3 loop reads CASSLVGPEQYF. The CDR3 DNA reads TGTGCCAGCAGCTTAGTCGGACCCGAGCAGTACTTC.

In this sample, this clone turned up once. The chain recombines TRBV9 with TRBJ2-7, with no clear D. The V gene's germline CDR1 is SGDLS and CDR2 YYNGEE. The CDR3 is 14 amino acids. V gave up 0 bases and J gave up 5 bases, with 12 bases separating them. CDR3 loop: CASSVDPFGDEQYF. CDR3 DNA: TGTGCCAGCAGCGTAGATCCCTTTGGGGACGAGCAGTACTTC.

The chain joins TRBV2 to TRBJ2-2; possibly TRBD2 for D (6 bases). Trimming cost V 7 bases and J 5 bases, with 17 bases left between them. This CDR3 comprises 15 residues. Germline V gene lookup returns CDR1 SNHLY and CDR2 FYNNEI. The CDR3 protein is CASTQTGTQTGELFF. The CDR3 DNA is TGTGCCAGCACCCAAACCGGGACTCAGACCGGGGAGCTGTTTTTT. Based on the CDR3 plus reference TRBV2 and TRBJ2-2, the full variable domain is EPEVTQTPSHQVTQMGQEVILRCVPISNHLYFYWYRQILGQKVEFLVSFYNNEISEKSEIFDDQFSVERPDGSNFTLKIRSTKLEDSAMYFCASTQTGTQTGELFFGEGSRLTVL.

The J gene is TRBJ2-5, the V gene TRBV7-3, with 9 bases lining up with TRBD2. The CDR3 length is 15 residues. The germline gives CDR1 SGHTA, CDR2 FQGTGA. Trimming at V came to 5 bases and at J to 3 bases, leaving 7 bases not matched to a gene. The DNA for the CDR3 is TGTGCCAGCAGCCCCGCGGGAGGGGAGGAAGAGACCCAGTACTTC. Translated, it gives CASSPAGGEEETQYF. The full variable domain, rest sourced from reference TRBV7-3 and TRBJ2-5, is GAGVSQTPSNKVTEKGKYVELRCDPISGHTALYWYRQSLGQGPEFLIYFQGTGAADDSGLPNDRFFAVRPEGSVSTLKIQRTERGDSAVYLCASSPAGGEEETQYFGPGTRLLVL.

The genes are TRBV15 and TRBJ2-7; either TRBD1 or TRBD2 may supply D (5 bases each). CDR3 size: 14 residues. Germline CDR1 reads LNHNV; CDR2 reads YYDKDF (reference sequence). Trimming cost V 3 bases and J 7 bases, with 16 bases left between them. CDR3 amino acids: CATSRNRPEGEQYF. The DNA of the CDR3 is TGTGCCACCAGCAGGAACAGGCCCGAGGGGGAGCAGTACTTC.

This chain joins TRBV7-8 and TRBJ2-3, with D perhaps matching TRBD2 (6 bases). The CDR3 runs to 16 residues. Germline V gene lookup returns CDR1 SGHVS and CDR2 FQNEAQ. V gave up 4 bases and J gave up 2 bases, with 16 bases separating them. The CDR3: CASSSVLSGVTDTQYF. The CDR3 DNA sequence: TGTGCCAGCAGCTCAGTCCTTAGCGGTGTCACAGATACGCAGTATTTT.

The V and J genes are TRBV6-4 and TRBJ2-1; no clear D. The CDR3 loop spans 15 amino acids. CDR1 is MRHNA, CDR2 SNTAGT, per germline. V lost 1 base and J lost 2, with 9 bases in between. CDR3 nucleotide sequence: TGTGCCAGCAGTGACTTTCCTTCAACCTACAATGAGCAGTTCTTC. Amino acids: CASSDFPSTYNEQFF.

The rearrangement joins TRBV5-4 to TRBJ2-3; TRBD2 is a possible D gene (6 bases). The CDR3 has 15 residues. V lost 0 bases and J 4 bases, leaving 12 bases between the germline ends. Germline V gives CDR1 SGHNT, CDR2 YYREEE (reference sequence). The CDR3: CASSLDGGGPDTQYF. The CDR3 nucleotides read TGTGCCAGCAGCTTGGATGGGGGAGGCCCAGATACGCAGTATTTT. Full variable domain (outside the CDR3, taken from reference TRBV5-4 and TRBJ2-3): ETGVTQSPTHLIKTRGQQVTLRCSSQSGHNTVSWYQQALGQGPQFIFQYYREEENGRGNFPPRFSGLQFPNYSSELNVNALELDDSALYLCASSLDGGGPDTQYFGPGTRLTVL.